This TCR beta chain originates from a study of blood T cells in healthy people across ages. Study-level points and caveats: Roughly linear age-related decline in beta diversity appeared, significant by age roughly 40. CMV status of donors was not determined, possibly confounding expanded clonotype changes.

This clonotype came up a few times. Its antigen remains unknown. Donors gave roughly 9.1 milliliters of peripheral blood apiece. Researchers report isolating at least 6 million PBMCs per sample. Primed by a sample-barcoded 5' primer and a J-beta primer mix, a second PCR proceeded for about 7 to 11 cycles. MiXCR, run by TCRdb on the 5' RACE reads, gives a single entry per CDR3 protein. In the table there are 700,000 to 800,000 distinct CDR3 sequences, roughly 47% of which are singletons. The sequenced sample was blood. This TCR derives from an older woman in good health.

CDR3 coding DNA: TGTGCCAGCAGTTTATCCCCGAGACAGGGGCTCGACGAGCAGTACTTC. Translation: CASSLSPRQGLDEQYF. J is TRBJ2-4 and V is TRBV28; 8 bases are a match to TRBD1. Gene TRBJ2-7 matches the end of the DNA better, so the J call may be wrong. CDR1 and CDR2 (germline): MDHEN, SYDVKM. This CDR3 comprises 16 residues.